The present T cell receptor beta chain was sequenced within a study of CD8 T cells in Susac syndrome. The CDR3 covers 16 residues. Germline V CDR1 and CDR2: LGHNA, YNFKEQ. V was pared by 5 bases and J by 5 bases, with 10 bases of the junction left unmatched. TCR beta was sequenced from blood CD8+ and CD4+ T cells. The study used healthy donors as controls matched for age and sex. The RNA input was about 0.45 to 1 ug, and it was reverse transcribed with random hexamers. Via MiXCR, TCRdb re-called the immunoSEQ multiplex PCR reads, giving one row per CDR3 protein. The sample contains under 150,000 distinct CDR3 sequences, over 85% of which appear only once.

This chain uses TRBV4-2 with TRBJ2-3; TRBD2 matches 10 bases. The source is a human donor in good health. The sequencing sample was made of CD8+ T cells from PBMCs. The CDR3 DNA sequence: TGTGCCAGCAGCGAGCCTAGCGGGAGATTGATAGATACGCAGTATTTT. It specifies CASSEPSGRLIDTQYF.